This T cell receptor beta chain was retrieved from a study of cytomegalovirus exposure and HLA in healthy donors. Points from the study as a whole: TCR beta sequences numbering some 17,000 were associated with HLA alleles at 0.05 false discovery rate in a later analysis. It was approximately 150 TCR beta chains that were listed as cytomegalovirus-associated. Later analysis showed TCR association rates varying by HLA locus, highest for DRB1 and lowest for HLA-C.

The V and J ends lost 5 bases and 5 bases, in that order; junction bases with no gene match: 11. Germline V gene sequence: CDR1 SEHNR, CDR2 FQNEAQ (reference sequence). The CDR3 totals 16 residues. In the case of this clone: Its target is not known.

The PCR contained 60 Vbeta and 13 Jbeta primers. Libraries were prepared by immunoSEQ multiplex PCR; TCRdb keeps only in-frame clonotypes and omits some of them. The profile shows about 62,000 clones, about four fifths of them singletons. This receptor was obtained from a woman younger than 45 in good health and CMV-seronegative. Sequenced material: PBMCs. The chain links TRBV7-9 to TRBJ2-5, with TRBD2 identical over 10 bases. As DNA, the CDR3 is TGTGCCAGCAGCGGACCGGGACTAGCGCGCAGGGAGACCCAGTACTTC. Translated, it gives CASSGPGLARRETQYF.